The next 9 T cell receptor beta chains were all read from a single sample in a study of early T cells in non-severe SARS-CoV-2 infection. TCRdb independently ran MiXCR on the 5' RACE reads; one entry per CDR3 protein. This sample yields some 30,000 distinct CDR3 sequences, of which 4.5% to 7% are seen a single time; 10% to 15% belongs to the top ten. Sequencing input: whole blood. The receptor source for this set is an adult who was a healthcare worker with PCR-confirmed SARS-CoV-2 infection or an uninfected control (not recorded which).

This clonotype was found many times. The chain is built from TRBV7-2 and TRBJ1-3; unclear D gene. Trimming left V 1 base short and J 4 bases short, with 17 bases between. This CDR3 is 17 amino acids long. Germline lookup yields CDR1 SGHTA and CDR2 FQGNSA. The CDR3 protein is CASSLERGSLPGNTIYF. DNA of the CDR3: TGTGCCAGCAGCTTAGAAAGAGGGTCTCTGCCCGGAAACACCATATATTTT.

This sequence joins TRBV7-3 and TRBJ2-3; tentatively, D is TRBD1 (6 bases). There are 15 residues in the CDR3. V was cut by 5 bases and J by 3 bases, with 15 bases left in between. CDR1 and CDR2 from the germline V gene are SGHTA and FQGTGA. The CDR3 nucleotides read TGTGCCAGCAGCGATGCCGGGACACGGACAGATACGCAGTATTTT. Translated: CASSDAGTRTDTQYF.

This clonotype was counted ten times or more. The junction departs from the called germline gene at one end, perhaps through a read error. The chain is built from TRBV25-1 and TRBJ2-1, with a weak D call TRBD1 (6 bases). Per the germline V gene, CDR1 is MGHDK and CDR2 is SYGVNS. This CDR3 spans 15 amino acids. CDR3 DNA: TGCGCCAGCAGTGCAGGACAGTTAATCTACAATGAGCAGTTCTTC. Protein sequence: CASSAGQLIYNEQFF.

Many counts were recorded for this clonotype. This rearrangement joins TRBV5-4 to TRBJ2-7; the D gene is possibly TRBD2 (6 bases). CDR1 is SGHNT and CDR2 is YYREEE in the germline V gene (reference sequence). The V end was cut by 4 bases, the J end by 6 bases, with 20 bases between. The CDR3 is 15 residues long. CDR3 sequence (DNA): TGTGCCAGCAGCCCGGGATCCCCCGGGGACTCCGAGCAGTACTTC. This encodes CASSPGSPGDSEQYF.

V and J are TRBV5-5 and TRBJ2-1, with D maybe TRBD1 (6 bases). This CDR3 spans 15 amino acids. V was clipped by 3 bases and J by 6 bases, with 16 bases between them. The germline CDR1 and CDR2 sequences are SGHKS and YYEKEE (reference sequence). The CDR3 DNA follows: TGTGCCAGCAGCTGGACGGGACAAAGCTTCAATGAGCAGTTCTTC. Encoded protein: CASSWTGQSFNEQFF.

This clonotype showed up many times. The rearrangement uses TRBV19 and TRBJ1-5, with 11 positions matching TRBD1. Losses at the gene ends were 5 bases for V and 7 bases for J; bases not matched to a gene: 7. The germline gives CDR1 LNHDA, CDR2 SQIVND (reference sequence). The CDR3 runs 15 residues. The CDR3 sequence is CASSAGQGAEQPQHF. The CDR3 DNA reads as TGTGCCAGTAGTGCAGGACAGGGGGCGGAGCAGCCCCAGCATTTT.

This clonotype was found many times. The CDR3 sequence is CASSSSPYGYTF. The CDR3 DNA sequence: TGTGCCAGCAGCTCTTCTCCCTATGGCTACACCTTC. V and J are TRBV7-6 and TRBJ1-2; D ambiguous. The CDR3 totals 12 residues. The germline V gene has CDR1 SGHVS and CDR2 FNYEAQ. Trimming removed 4 bases at V and 4 bases at J, with 7 bases between.

This clonotype showed up just a few times. This chain joins TRBV5-1 and TRBJ2-3, with D possibly being TRBD2 (6 bases). The CDR3 is 14 residues long. Between the trimmed V and J ends, which lost 3 bases and 0 bases, there was a span of 8 bases. Germline V CDR1 and CDR2: SGHRS, YFSETQ. CDR3 in DNA: TGCGCCAGCAGCTGGAGGGCTAGCACAGATACGCAGTATTTT. Encoded protein: CASSWRASTDTQYF. Using reference TRBV5-1 and TRBJ2-3 for the parts outside the CDR3, the full variable domain is KAGVTQTPRYLIKTRGQQVTLSCSPISGHRSVSWYQQTPGQGLQFLFEYFSETQRNKGNFPGRFSGRQFSNSRSEMNVSTLELGDSALYLCASSWRASTDTQYFGPGTRLTVL.

This clonotype showed up just a few times. This chain joins TRBV7-9 and TRBJ1-4; D remains unclear. Trimming took 4 bases from V and 8 from J, leaving 11 bases between them. The germline V gene encodes CDR1 SEHNR and CDR2 FQNEAQ (reference sequence). The CDR3 extends over 13 amino acids. The CDR3 DNA follows: TGTGCCAGCAGCTCGTCCCTGACGGAAAAACTGTTTTTT. Its translation is CASSSSLTEKLFF.